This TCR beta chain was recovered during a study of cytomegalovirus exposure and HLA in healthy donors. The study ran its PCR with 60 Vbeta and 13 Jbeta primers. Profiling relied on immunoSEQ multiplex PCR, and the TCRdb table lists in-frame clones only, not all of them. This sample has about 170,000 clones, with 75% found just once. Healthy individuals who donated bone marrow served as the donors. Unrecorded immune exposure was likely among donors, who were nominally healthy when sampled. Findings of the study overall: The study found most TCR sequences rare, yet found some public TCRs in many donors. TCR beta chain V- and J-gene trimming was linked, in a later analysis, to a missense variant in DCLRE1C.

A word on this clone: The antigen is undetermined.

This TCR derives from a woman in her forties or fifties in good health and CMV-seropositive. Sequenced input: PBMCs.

CDR3 nucleotide sequence: TGTGCCAGCAGTTACGGGGACTTCCAAGAGACCCAGTACTTC. This gives the protein CASSYGDFQETQYF. This chain joins TRBV6-5 and TRBJ2-5; tentative D call: TRBD2 (6 bases). The V gene lost 2 bases and the J gene lost 1 base, with 8 bases spanning the gap. The germline gives CDR1 MNHEY, CDR2 SVGAGI. The CDR3 is 14 amino acids.